Included here is one T cell receptor beta chain sequence, with context. Its target is not known. The sample belongs to a study of T cell repertoires in aging, cancer and after chemotherapy. Study summary: The full dataset contained some 8.7 million TCR reads. General study results and limits: In each cancer cohort, median generation probability increased across chemotherapy, suggesting thymic output rebounded.

The V and J ends lost 1 base and 4 bases respectively, with 17 bases between them. The CDR3 has 16 amino acids. CDR1 and CDR2 (germline): SGHAT, FQDESV (reference sequence). Amplification of TCR beta used genomic DNA extracted from peripheral blood. Rearranged V-D-J TRB sequences were amplified with a mixed TRB-A/B primer pool. MiXCR, applied by TCRdb to the multiplex PCR reads, yields one record per CDR3 protein. The table has approximately 2,200 distinct CDR3 sequences, around 24% seen once. The rearrangement links TRBV11-1 to TRBJ2-7, with D tentatively TRBD1 or TRBD2 (5 bases each). The TCR comes from a human donor with a solid tumor. Source material: blood. The DNA of the CDR3 is TGTGCCAGCAGCTTAGATCTTGTGGGGTGGGGGTACGAGCAGTACTTC. Residues: CASSLDLVGWGYEQYF.